These T cell receptor beta chains were read from a single sample in a study of OX40 agonist ivuxolimab in advanced cancers. This table comes from immunoSEQ multiplex PCR, and its TCRdb copy is limited to in-frame clones, with some not included. The sample yields around 66,000 clones, 80% to 85% seen once. Sequenced material: CD4+ or CD8+ T cells sorted from blood, taken in a trial of the OX40 agonist ivuxolimab. All receptors derive from an adult with an advanced solid tumor such as melanoma, head and neck, liver or kidney cancer. The CDR3 runs from the conserved cysteine through the conserved F or W. The D gene is left open where the match is weak. Only part of the rows carry a size: once, few, many, or a class if the clone is expanded.

V gene: TRBV6-4
J gene: TRBJ1-1
D gene: TRBD1
clone size: once
CDR3 protein: CASSQGAETEAFF
CDR3 DNA: TGTGCCAGCTCCCAGGGGGCCGAGACTGAAGCTTTCTTT

V gene: TRBV7-8
J gene: TRBJ1-2
D gene: TRBD1
clone size: .
CDR3 protein: CASSFMDRGGAGYTF
CDR3 DNA: TGTGCCAGCAGCTTTATGGACAGGGGAGGCGCTGGCTACACCTTC

V gene: TRBV19
J gene: TRBJ1-1
D gene: TRBD1
clone size: .
CDR3 protein: CASNLLGPTGVSTEAFF
CDR3 DNA: TGTGCCAGTAACCTACTGGGCCCTACAGGGGTCTCCACTGAAGCTTTCTTT

V gene: TRBV10-2
J gene: TRBJ2-1
D gene: .
clone size: .
CDR3 protein: CASRGLEGAYNEQFF
CDR3 DNA: TGCGCCAGCAGGGGGTTGGAGGGGGCATACAATGAGCAGTTCTTC

V gene: TRBV7-2
J gene: TRBJ1-2
D gene: .
clone size: once
CDR3 protein: CASSLAQTANYGYTF
CDR3 DNA: TGTGCCAGCAGCTTAGCTCAGACGGCTAACTATGGCTACACCTTC

V gene: TRBV6-1
J gene: TRBJ1-1
D gene: .
clone size: .
CDR3 protein: CASRDSGYTEAFF
CDR3 DNA: TGTGCCAGCAGAGATAGTGGTTACACTGAAGCTTTCTTT

V gene: TRBV6-1
J gene: TRBJ2-5
D gene: .
clone size: .
CDR3 protein: CASSEVGIQETQYF
CDR3 DNA: TGTGCCAGCAGTGAAGTCGGTATCCAGGAGACCCAGTACTTC

V gene: TRBV28
J gene: TRBJ1-1
D gene: .
clone size: .
CDR3 protein: CASSLGQTEAFF
CDR3 DNA: TGTGCCAGCAGTCTTGGACAGACTGAAGCTTTCTTT

V gene: TRBV5-6
J gene: TRBJ1-2
D gene: .
clone size: few
CDR3 protein: CASSPGGRALEGYTF
CDR3 DNA: TGTGCCAGCAGCCCGGGAGGCAGGGCGTTGGAAGGCTACACCTTC

V gene: TRBV2
J gene: TRBJ1-2
D gene: .
clone size: .
CDR3 protein: CASIAQGVEGYTF
CDR3 DNA: TGTGCCAGCATCGCTCAGGGAGTTGAGGGCTACACCTTC

V gene: TRBV6-1
J gene: TRBJ1-1
D gene: .
clone size: .
CDR3 protein: CASSLVGLGAFF
CDR3 DNA: TGTGCCAGCAGTCTGGTAGGTTTAGGAGCTTTCTTT

V gene: TRBV7-3
J gene: TRBJ2-3
D gene: .
clone size: .
CDR3 protein: CASSLKLVGSQGYTDTQYF
CDR3 DNA: TGTGCCAGCAGCTTAAAGTTGGTTGGTAGTCAAGGGTACACAGATACGCAGTATTTT

V gene: TRBV4-2
J gene: TRBJ2-3
D gene: TRBD1
clone size: .
CDR3 protein: CASSPPYMSRTGGASTDTQYF
CDR3 DNA: TGTGCCAGCAGCCCCCCTTATATGTCGAGGACAGGGGGCGCAAGCACAGATACGCAGTATTTT

V gene: TRBV10-3
J gene: TRBJ1-1
D gene: .
clone size: .
CDR3 protein: CAISAVAGGPGTEAFF
CDR3 DNA: TGTGCCATCAGTGCAGTTGCCGGGGGCCCGGGCACTGAAGCTTTCTTT

V gene: TRBV14
J gene: TRBJ1-2
D gene: .
clone size: .
CDR3 protein: CASSQDLDINYGYTF
CDR3 DNA: TGTGCCAGCAGCCAAGATCTGGACATTAACTATGGCTACACCTTC

V gene: TRBV5-8
J gene: TRBJ2-5
D gene: .
clone size: .
CDR3 protein: CASSPGRGAYQETQYF
CDR3 DNA: TGTGCCAGCAGCCCCGGACGGGGGGCATACCAAGAGACCCAGTACTTC

V gene: TRBV7-2
J gene: TRBJ2-7
D gene: .
clone size: .
CDR3 protein: CASSRIGTSYEQYF
CDR3 DNA: TGTGCCAGCAGCCGGATCGGGACTTCCTACGAGCAGTACTTC

V gene: TRBV5-4
J gene: TRBJ2-1
D gene: .
clone size: few
CDR3 protein: CASSFPDVSNEQFF
CDR3 DNA: TGTGCCAGCAGCTTTCCGGACGTGAGCAATGAGCAGTTCTTC

V gene: TRBV9
J gene: TRBJ1-5
D gene: TRBD1
clone size: .
CDR3 protein: CASSPRVRGTASNQPQHF
CDR3 DNA: TGTGCCAGCAGCCCCCGTGTTCGAGGGACAGCGAGCAATCAGCCCCAGCATTTT

V gene: TRBV25-1
J gene: TRBJ1-1
D gene: TRBD1
clone size: .
CDR3 protein: CASSGTGRNTEAFF
CDR3 DNA: TGTGCCAGCAGTGGGACAGGACGGAACACTGAAGCTTTCTTT

V gene: TRBV6-5
J gene: TRBJ2-1
D gene: .
clone size: few
CDR3 protein: CASSDIWGEQFF
CDR3 DNA: TGTGCCAGCAGCGACATTTGGGGTGAGCAGTTCTTC

V gene: TRBV2
J gene: TRBJ1-4
D gene: TRBD1
clone size: .
CDR3 protein: CASTLNRGGEKLFF
CDR3 DNA: TGTGCCAGCACCCTGAACAGGGGTGGGGAAAAACTGTTTTTT

V gene: TRBV29-1
J gene: TRBJ2-7
D gene: .
clone size: .
CDR3 protein: CSVEGRGSHEQYF
CDR3 DNA: TGCAGCGTTGAAGGCAGGGGAAGCCACGAGCAGTACTTC

V gene: TRBV2
J gene: TRBJ1-5
D gene: TRBD1
clone size: .
CDR3 protein: CASRPTGGGIRNQPQHF
CDR3 DNA: TGTGCCAGCAGGCCCACAGGGGGCGGAATTCGCAATCAGCCCCAGCATTTT

V gene: TRBV9
J gene: TRBJ1-5
D gene: .
clone size: .
CDR3 protein: CASSVDGGDQPQHF
CDR3 DNA: TGTGCCAGCAGCGTAGATGGGGGGGATCAGCCCCAGCATTTT

V gene: TRBV6-5
J gene: TRBJ1-2
D gene: .
clone size: .
CDR3 protein: CASSYRQVIGGYGYTF
CDR3 DNA: TGTGCCAGCAGTTACCGACAGGTGATCGGGGGCTATGGCTACACCTTC

V gene: TRBV5-1
J gene: TRBJ1-4
D gene: TRBD1
clone size: .
CDR3 protein: CASSLAPQGANEKLFF
CDR3 DNA: TGCGCCAGCAGCTTGGCCCCACAGGGGGCTAATGAAAAACTGTTTTTT

V gene: TRBV2
J gene: TRBJ1-1
D gene: .
clone size: .
CDR3 protein: CASSGAALNTEAFF
CDR3 DNA: TGTGCCAGCAGTGGGGCAGCTTTAAACACTGAAGCTTTCTTT

V gene: TRBV9
J gene: TRBJ1-3
D gene: TRBD1
clone size: .
CDR3 protein: CASSVEGQGSGNTIYF
CDR3 DNA: TGTGCCAGCAGCGTAGAGGGACAGGGATCTGGAAACACCATATATTTT

V gene: TRBV6-1
J gene: TRBJ1-2
D gene: .
clone size: .
CDR3 protein: CASSDGGRNYGYTF
CDR3 DNA: TGTGCCAGCAGTGACGGGGGCAGAAACTATGGCTACACCTTC

V gene: TRBV19
J gene: TRBJ2-1
D gene: TRBD1
clone size: .
CDR3 protein: CASSTGDSYNEQFF
CDR3 DNA: TGTGCCAGTTCTACAGGGGACTCCTACAATGAGCAGTTCTTC

V gene: TRBV5-1
J gene: TRBJ2-3
D gene: .
clone size: .
CDR3 protein: CASSLEDSTDTQYF
CDR3 DNA: TGCGCCAGCAGCTTGGAAGACAGCACAGATACGCAGTATTTT

V gene: TRBV7-2
J gene: TRBJ1-4
D gene: .
clone size: .
CDR3 protein: CASSLAADGYNEKLFF
CDR3 DNA: TGTGCCAGCAGCTTAGCGGCCGACGGGTATAATGAAAAACTGTTTTTT

V gene: TRBV28
J gene: TRBJ1-1
D gene: .
clone size: .
CDR3 protein: CASSFPTTGSNEAFF
CDR3 DNA: TGTGCCAGCAGTTTTCCCACGACTGGATCCAATGAAGCTTTCTTT

V gene: TRBV29-1
J gene: TRBJ1-1
D gene: .
clone size: .
CDR3 protein: CSGPQGPSGAFF
CDR3 DNA: TGCAGCGGACCCCAGGGGCCCTCTGGGGCTTTCTTT

V gene: TRBV7-2
J gene: TRBJ2-1
D gene: .
clone size: .
CDR3 protein: CASSLLTHNEQFF
CDR3 DNA: TGTGCCAGCAGCTTATTGACTCACAATGAGCAGTTCTTC

V gene: TRBV5-1
J gene: TRBJ2-5
D gene: TRBD2
clone size: .
CDR3 protein: CASSSGLAGGVGETQYF
CDR3 DNA: TGCGCCAGCAGCTCGGGACTAGCGGGGGGTGTGGGAGAGACCCAGTACTTC

V gene: TRBV16
J gene: TRBJ1-5
D gene: .
clone size: .
CDR3 protein: CASNQSDGLGNQPQHF
CDR3 DNA: TGTGCCAGCAACCAATCGGATGGTTTGGGCAATCAGCCCCAGCATTTT

V gene: TRBV2
J gene: TRBJ1-1
D gene: TRBD1
clone size: .
CDR3 protein: CASNPTGESAFF
CDR3 DNA: TGTGCCAGCAATCCTACAGGGGAGTCAGCTTTCTTT

V gene: TRBV27
J gene: TRBJ1-4
D gene: TRBD1
clone size: .
CDR3 protein: CASRRQGGNEKLFF
CDR3 DNA: TGTGCCAGCAGGAGACAGGGAGGTAATGAAAAACTGTTTTTT

V gene: TRBV11-2
J gene: TRBJ2-2
D gene: .
clone size: .
CDR3 protein: CASSLEGGTGELFF
CDR3 DNA: TGTGCCAGCAGCTTAGAGGGTGGCACCGGGGAGCTGTTTTTT

V gene: TRBV6-1
J gene: TRBJ1-1
D gene: TRBD1
clone size: .
CDR3 protein: CASSDGTGGRGTEAFF
CDR3 DNA: TGTGCCAGCAGTGACGGAACAGGGGGCCGAGGGACTGAAGCTTTCTTT

V gene: TRBV5-1
J gene: TRBJ2-1
D gene: TRBD2
clone size: .
CDR3 protein: CASSFRRLAGNSYNEQFF
CDR3 DNA: TGCGCCAGCAGCTTCCGTCGACTAGCGGGGAACTCCTACAATGAGCAGTTCTTC

V gene: TRBV5-1
J gene: TRBJ1-1
D gene: .
clone size: .
CDR3 protein: CASSLAKQNTEAFF
CDR3 DNA: TGCGCCAGCAGCTTGGCCAAGCAGAACACTGAAGCTTTCTTT

V gene: TRBV5-1
J gene: TRBJ2-2
D gene: .
clone size: .
CDR3 protein: CASSLVGGANTGELFF
CDR3 DNA: TGCGCCAGCAGCTTGGTGGGGGGCGCGAACACCGGGGAGCTGTTTTTT

V gene: TRBV7-9
J gene: TRBJ1-1
D gene: .
clone size: .
CDR3 protein: CAISRELNTEAFF
CDR3 DNA: TGTGCCATCAGTCGGGAATTGAACACTGAAGCTTTCTTT

V gene: TRBV27
J gene: TRBJ1-5
D gene: .
clone size: .
CDR3 protein: CASSPTASGNQPQHF
CDR3 DNA: TGTGCCAGCAGTCCTACCGCTTCCGGCAATCAGCCCCAGCATTTT

V gene: TRBV5-5
J gene: TRBJ1-5
D gene: TRBD1
clone size: .
CDR3 protein: CASSLQPGQGNQPQHF
CDR3 DNA: TGTGCCAGCAGCTTGCAACCGGGACAGGGTAATCAGCCCCAGCATTTT

V gene: TRBV19
J gene: TRBJ2-2
D gene: .
clone size: .
CDR3 protein: CASSIGSQGNTGELFF
CDR3 DNA: TGTGCCAGTAGTATTGGCTCACAGGGAAATACCGGGGAGCTGTTTTTT

V gene: TRBV7-9
J gene: TRBJ1-1
D gene: .
clone size: .
CDR3 protein: CASSLAGQNTEAFF
CDR3 DNA: TGTGCCAGCAGCTTAGCGGGACAAAACACTGAAGCTTTCTTT

V gene: TRBV7-9
J gene: TRBJ1-1
D gene: .
clone size: .
CDR3 protein: CASSPRGGPNMNTEAFF
CDR3 DNA: TGTGCCAGCAGCCCGCGGGGAGGCCCAAATATGAACACTGAAGCTTTCTTT

V gene: TRBV9
J gene: TRBJ2-3
D gene: .
clone size: .
CDR3 protein: CASSVGGESTDTQYF
CDR3 DNA: TGTGCCAGCAGCGTAGGGGGGGAAAGCACAGATACGCAGTATTTT

V gene: TRBV10-3
J gene: TRBJ2-3
D gene: TRBD2
clone size: .
CDR3 protein: CAISERVAGGLDTQYF
CDR3 DNA: TGTGCCATCAGTGAGCGGGTAGCGGGGGGGTTGGATACGCAGTATTTT

V gene: TRBV11-2
J gene: TRBJ2-7
D gene: .
clone size: .
CDR3 protein: CASSFRLGGGLYEQYF
CDR3 DNA: TGTGCCAGCAGCTTCCGGTTAGGAGGGGGTCTCTACGAGCAGTACTTC

V gene: TRBV7-3
J gene: TRBJ2-3
D gene: .
clone size: .
CDR3 protein: CASSLWGLDTDTQYF
CDR3 DNA: TGTGCCAGCAGCCTTTGGGGCCTCGACACAGATACGCAGTATTTT

V gene: TRBV18
J gene: TRBJ2-7
D gene: .
clone size: .
CDR3 protein: CASSLANEQYF
CDR3 DNA: TGTGCCAGCTCACTAGCAAACGAGCAGTACTTC

V gene: TRBV28
J gene: TRBJ2-5
D gene: TRBD2
clone size: .
CDR3 protein: CASSTLAGQETQYF
CDR3 DNA: TGTGCCAGCAGTACACTAGCGGGGCAAGAGACCCAGTACTTC